Listed here are 27 T cell receptor beta chains from one sample, sequenced in a study of shared clonotypes between healthy human individuals. Assay: immunoSEQ multiplex PCR; the TCRdb copy retains only in-frame clones and omits some. The sample contains some 2,100,000 clones, approximately 94% of which appear only once. The sequenced sample consisted of naive CD4+ T cells sorted from blood. Noted subset: CD45RA+ positively selected. The receptors were gathered from a young man in good health.

The J gene is TRBJ1-2, the V gene TRBV25-1, with TRBD1 matching 10 bases. Germline V lookup: CDR1 MGHDK, CDR2 SYGVNS. Trimming took 4 bases from V and 8 from J; bases not matched to a gene: 4. This CDR3 has 13 amino acids. The CDR3 spells CASSGDRGNGYTF. Here the CDR3 DNA reads TGTGCCAGCAGTGGGGACAGGGGTAACGGCTACACCTTC.

The chain couples TRBV19 to TRBJ2-2; 11 nucleotides align to TRBD2. This CDR3 is built from 16 residues. The ends lost 5 bases at V and 4 bases at J; junction bases unmatched: 6. Per the germline V gene, CDR1 is LNHDA and CDR2 is SQIVND (reference sequence). The chain's CDR3 is CASSVLAGGVTGELFF. The CDR3 bases are TGTGCCAGTAGTGTCCTAGCGGGAGGAGTCACCGGGGAGCTGTTTTTT.

V usage is TRBV7-9 and J usage is TRBJ2-7; 7 positions agree with TRBD2. After removal of 11 bases from V and 3 bases from J, the junction contained 13 bases not matched to a gene. The CDR3 sequence is 14 residues long. Looked up from germline, CDR1 is SEHNR and CDR2 is FQNEAQ (reference sequence). CDR3 protein: CAHIGGGPNYEQYF. The CDR3, as DNA: TGTGCCCACATCGGGGGAGGGCCCAACTACGAGCAGTACTTC.

V is TRBV7-2 and J is TRBJ2-2, with unresolved D. The germline V gene encodes CDR1 SGHTA and CDR2 FQGNSA. The CDR3 is 16 amino acids. V gave up 2 bases and J gave up 2 bases, with 12 bases separating them. The DNA of the CDR3 is TGTGCCAGCAGCTTAAGATGGCAGCTAAACACCGGGGAGCTGTTTTTT. Its translation is CASSLRWQLNTGELFF.

This sequence joins TRBV19 and TRBJ1-5, with D uncertain. The CDR3 sequence is 13 residues long. V was trimmed by 4 bases and J by 5 bases, leaving 9 bases between them. Germline V gene sequence: CDR1 LNHDA, CDR2 SQIVND (reference sequence). The CDR3 coding sequence is TGTGCCAGTAGTACCGGGTCTTATCAGCCCCAGCATTTT. As protein: CASSTGSYQPQHF.

The V call is TRBV6-1, the J call TRBJ1-2; 7 bases line up with TRBD1. Germline V gene data show CDR1 as MNHNS and CDR2 as SASEGT. This CDR3 contains 14 residues. V dropped 2 bases and J dropped 7; count of bases not matched to a gene: 7. CDR3: CASSELTGAGGYTF. Written as DNA, the CDR3 is TGTGCCAGCAGTGAACTAACAGGGGCGGGTGGCTACACCTTC.

This chain uses TRBV18 with TRBJ2-7; 12 nucleotides agree with TRBD2. Germline CDR1 and CDR2: KGHSH and LQKENI. Losses at the gene ends were 5 bases for V and 2 bases for J; bases not matched to a gene: 4. This CDR3 comprises 15 residues. The CDR3 DNA reads TGTGCCAGCTCAGGCCGGACTAGCGGGACCTACGAGCAGTACTTC. Its protein product is CASSGRTSGTYEQYF.

V gene TRBV7-9 combines with J gene TRBJ1-4, with no clear D. The CDR3 totals 14 residues. Germline V gene data show CDR1 as SEHNR and CDR2 as FQNEAQ (reference sequence). V lost 5 bases and J 4 bases, leaving 11 bases between the germline ends. The CDR3, as DNA: TGTGCCAGCAGCCCAGGAGCCGGTAATGAAAAACTGTTTTTT. Amino acids: CASSPGAGNEKLFF.

With regard to this clone: Relative to the germline gene, one junction end is altered; a read error may explain this. The chain uses TRBV11-2 and TRBJ2-2; the match to TRBD2 covers 8 bases. CDR1 is SGHAT and CDR2 is FQNNGV in the germline V gene. This CDR3 is built from 16 residues. The CDR3 loop reads CASILTPGLGAGELFF. The CDR3 DNA reads as TGTGCCAGCATCTTAACTCCGGGACTAGGTGCCGGGGAGCTGTTTTTT.

The rearrangement uses TRBV2 and TRBJ2-4; 8 positions match TRBD1. Germline V gene sequence: CDR1 SNHLY, CDR2 FYNNEI. This CDR3 spans 15 amino acids. V dropped 2 bases and J dropped 0; count of bases not matched to a gene: 0. CDR3 DNA: TGTGCCAGCAGTGAAACAGGGGGAGCCAAAAACATTCAGTACTTC. Its protein product is CASSETGGAKNIQYF.

The chain joins TRBV7-2 to TRBJ2-7, with D possibly matching TRBD1 (6 bases). CDR3 length equals 14 residues. Germline V gene data show CDR1 as SGHTA and CDR2 as FQGNSA. The V gene lost 5 bases and the J gene lost 4 bases, with 15 bases spanning the gap. The DNA of the CDR3 is TGTGCCAGCAGCGTGGGACATCTTAAATACGAGCAGTACTTC. Translating it yields CASSVGHLKYEQYF.

This rearrangement joins TRBV5-4 to TRBJ2-3; D may be TRBD1 or TRBD2 (5 bases each). CDR3 length equals 12 residues. Trimming removed 0 bases at V and 9 bases at J, with 8 bases between. Germline assignment: CDR1 SGHNT and CDR2 YYREEE (reference sequence). CDR3 nucleotide sequence: TGTGCCAGCAGCTTGGGGGGACGGACGCAGTATTTT. Protein product: CASSLGGRTQYF. The complete variable domain, with remaining parts taken from reference TRBV5-4 and TRBJ2-3, reads ETGVTQSPTHLIKTRGQQVTLRCSSQSGHNTVSWYQQALGQGPQFIFQYYREEENGRGNFPPRFSGLQFPNYSSELNVNALELDDSALYLCASSLGGRTQYFGPGTRLTVL.

This chain joins TRBV6-1 and TRBJ2-2, with D possibly being TRBD2 (6 bases). Germline loops: CDR1 MNHNS, CDR2 SASEGT. This CDR3 comprises 14 residues. The germline V and J ends were trimmed by 7 bases and 7 bases, with 16 bases remaining between them. The CDR3 nucleotides are TGTGCCAGCATTACGGGACCGGGGGTCGGGGAGCTGTTTTTT. Protein: CASITGPGVGELFF.

This clone was detected a few times. The J gene is TRBJ1-1, the V gene TRBV2; D may be TRBD1 (5 bases). CDR3 length equals 14 residues. The germline V and J ends were trimmed by 5 bases and 1 base, with 11 bases remaining between them. Germline CDR1 reads SNHLY; CDR2 reads FYNNEI. CDR3 in DNA: TGTGCCAGCAGTCCGCTGACAGAGAACACTGAAGCTTTCTTT. Its protein is CASSPLTENTEAFF.

The rearrangement uses TRBV10-2 and TRBJ1-1; D is unclear. Germline assignment: CDR1 WSHSY and CDR2 SAAADI. Trimming took off 1 base at V and 1 base at J, with 4 bases between the two ends. The length of the CDR3 is 13 residues. Written as DNA, the CDR3 is TGCGCCAGCAGTGAGTTGCCGAACACTGAAGCTTTCTTT. Encoded protein: CASSELPNTEAFF.

The chain couples TRBV18 to TRBJ2-3; D unclear. With 0 bases removed from V and 9 bases from J, the gap between germline ends came to 10 bases. The CDR3 is 13 amino acids. Germline CDR1 and CDR2: KGHSH and LQKENI. CDR3: CASSPPSGETQYF. In DNA form, the CDR3 reads TGTGCCAGCTCACCACCCTCTGGGGAAACGCAGTATTTT.

The gene calls are TRBV28 and TRBJ1-1; no reliable D call. The CDR3 is 15 residues long. V lost 6 bases to trimming and J lost 0 bases, with 14 bases between them. The V gene's germline CDR1 is MDHEN and CDR2 SYDVKM. The chain's CDR3 is CASSTNVLMNTEAFF. CDR3 DNA: TGTGCCAGCAGCACAAACGTGCTCATGAACACTGAAGCTTTCTTT.

The chain employs TRBV2 and TRBJ1-1; TRBD1 is a possible D gene (5 bases). From germline, CDR1 is SNHLY and CDR2 FYNNEI. The V end lost 7 bases, the J end lost 6 bases, and 12 bases lay between the germline ends. The CDR3 length is 12 residues. CDR3 nucleotides: TGTGCCAGCACCAGGTGGGGGTCTGAAGCTTTCTTT. It is translated as CASTRWGSEAFF.

This clone came up a few times. The rearrangement uses TRBV25-1 and TRBJ1-6; TRBD1 might be the D (5 bases). The CDR3 runs 13 residues. From germline, CDR1 is MGHDK and CDR2 SYGVNS. Trimming removed 3 bases from V and 10 bases from J, with 10 bases in between. The CDR3 region has the DNA TGTGCCAGCAGTGAGGTGGGACTATCACCCCTCCACTTT. It specifies CASSEVGLSPLHF. Drawing the rest from reference TRBV25-1 and TRBJ1-6, the complete variable domain is EADIYQTPRYLVIGTGKKITLECSQTMGHDKMYWYQQDPGMELHLIHYSYGVNSTEKGDLSSESTVSRIRTEHFPLTLESARPSHTSQYLCASSEVGLSPLHFGNGTRLTVT.

This clone was seen once. The chain is built from TRBV27 and TRBJ2-2, with D possibly matching TRBD2 (6 bases). CDR3 size: 18 residues. Germline V CDR1 and CDR2: MNHEY, SMNVEV (reference sequence). V lost 6 bases and J 6 bases, leaving 26 bases between the germline ends. The CDR3 reads CASSSELVRTGRPGELFF. The CDR3 DNA follows: TGTGCCAGCAGCTCCGAACTCGTCCGGACGGGGAGGCCCGGGGAGCTGTTTTTT.

The V gene is TRBV5-8, the J gene TRBJ1-5; 8 bases align to TRBD1. The CDR3 is 16 amino acids. Germline V gene data show CDR1 as SGHTS and CDR2 as YDEGEE. The V gene end was trimmed by 4 bases and the J gene end by 3 bases; junction bases not matched to a gene: 9. CDR3 nucleotide sequence: TGTGCCAGCAGCCTGGGAACGGACAGGGTCAATCAGCCCCAGCATTTT. This encodes CASSLGTDRVNQPQHF.

As concerns this clone: Additional DNA sequences in this sample encode the identical CDR3. J is TRBJ1-3 and V is TRBV27, with 12 bases that match TRBD1. J gave up 4 bases and V 9 bases, and 1 base lay outside the gene matches. Germline values: CDR1 MNHEY, CDR2 SMNVEV (reference sequence). The CDR3 has 13 amino acids. The CDR3 DNA is TGTGCCAGTGGGACAGGGGGCGGAAACACCATATATTTT. Translation: CASGTGGGNTIYF.

As regards this clone: Other DNA sequences within the sample encode an identical CDR3. This chain uses TRBV4-1 with TRBJ1-6; D gene unclear. The ends were cut back, 4 bases at V and 0 bases at J, with 10 bases in the middle. The length of the CDR3 is 16 residues. CDR1 and CDR2 (germline): MGHRA, YSYEKL. CDR3 DNA sequence: TGCGCCAGCAGCCCGGGCGGGAGCTCCTATAATTCACCCCTCCACTTT. Amino acid sequence: CASSPGGSSYNSPLHF.

The chain uses TRBV10-3 and TRBJ1-2; D unresolved. V was cut by 4 bases and J by 10 bases, with 13 bases left in between. The germline CDR1 and CDR2 sequences are ENHRY and SYGVKD. This CDR3 has 12 amino acids. CDR3 in amino acids: CAISGAPGAYTF. CDR3 nucleotide sequence: TGTGCCATCAGTGGAGCCCCAGGTGCCTACACCTTC.

The genes are TRBV6-5 and TRBJ2-7; D gene unclear. The CDR3 is 13 amino acids. Germline CDR1 is MNHEY and CDR2 is SVGAGI. V dropped 10 bases and J dropped 3 bases, with 16 bases sitting between them. CDR3 protein: CATRSHRSYEQYF. The CDR3 DNA is TGTGCCACCCGGTCCCACAGAAGCTACGAGCAGTACTTC.

The chain employs TRBV7-8 and TRBJ2-1; D gene ambiguous. There are 15 residues in the CDR3. The germline CDR1 and CDR2 sequences are SGHVS and FQNEAQ. V gave up 6 bases and J gave up 4 bases, with 16 bases separating them. Here the CDR3 DNA reads TGTGCCAGCAGGGAAGGCCGGGTCCCTTACAATGAGCAGTTCTTC. As protein: CASREGRVPYNEQFF.

The V gene is TRBV11-3, the J gene TRBJ2-5, with 10 bases fitting TRBD2. Germline CDR1 reads SGHNT; CDR2 reads YENEEA. The J segment lost 4 bases and the V segment lost 1 base, leaving 6 bases of the junction unmatched. The CDR3 is 16 residues long. The DNA of the CDR3 is TGTGCCAGCAGCTTAGTGGCTAGCGGGAGTGGAGAGACCCAGTACTTC. Translating gives CASSLVASGSGETQYF.